This T cell receptor (beta chain) was found in a study of blood T cell repertoires in COVID-19. Looking at the study overall: Italy, Spain and the United States were the sources of the convalescent and acute COVID-19 samples. T cells, B-cell-depleted T cells, or PBMCs supplied cDNA or gDNA.

Original analysis: Scientists estimated how many nucleated cells there were by amplifying reference gene primers. Sequenced by immunoSEQ multiplex PCR; TCRdb stores in-frame clones only, minus some. The D gene and trimming were derived from the DNA, and the V and J assignments and clone size from that table. This sample has a few hundred thousand clones; about nine tenths occur once, and the top ten carry 4% to 4.5%. Trimming left V 2 bases short and J 5 bases short, with 14 bases between. This CDR3 is built from 15 residues. In germline, CDR1 is SGHRS, CDR2 YFSETQ. Sequenced material: peripheral blood. The TCR sequence derives from a man aged 50-59 years with acute or convalescent COVID-19. This chain connects TRBV5-1 to TRBJ1-3; possible D gene TRBD1, 6 bases. Here the CDR3 DNA reads TGCGCCAGCAGCTTTGGGACAAGGAATAGAAACACCATATATTTT. Protein product: CASSFGTRNRNTIYF.